This T cell receptor beta chain was profiled in a study of blood T cell repertoires in COVID-19. Study-level information: From the United States, Italy and Spain came samples of acute and convalescent COVID-19.

This table comes from immunoSEQ multiplex PCR, and its TCRdb copy is limited to in-frame clones, with some not included. The table has about 230,000 clones, approximately 88% seen once. V shed 8 bases and J 0 bases; nucleotides not matched to a gene: 8. The CDR3 is made up of 16 amino acids. CDR1 is MGHDK and CDR2 is SYGVNS in the germline V gene. The cohort comprised adults aged roughly 18 to 95 years residing in 20 to 30 US areas. This clonotype was obtained from a woman aged 25 to 39 who had been exposed to COVID-19. The rearrangement links TRBV25-1 to TRBJ2-7; 12 nucleotides match TRBD2. Sequencing was performed on PBMCs or T cells enriched from blood (not recorded which). The CDR3, as DNA: TGTGCCAGCCCTACTAGCGGGAGGCCGAGCTCCTACGAGCAGTACTTC. It yields the protein CASPTSGRPSSYEQYF.